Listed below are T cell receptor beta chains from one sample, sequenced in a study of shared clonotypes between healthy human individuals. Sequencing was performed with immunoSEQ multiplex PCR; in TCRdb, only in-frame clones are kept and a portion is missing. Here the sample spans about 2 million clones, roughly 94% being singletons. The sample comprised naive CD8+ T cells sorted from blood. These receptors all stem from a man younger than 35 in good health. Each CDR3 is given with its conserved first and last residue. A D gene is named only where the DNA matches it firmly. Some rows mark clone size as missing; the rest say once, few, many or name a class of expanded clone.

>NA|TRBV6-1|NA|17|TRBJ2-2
TGTGCCAGCAGTGAGAACGGCGGAGAACCGGGGGCCGGGGAGCTGTTTTTT
CASSENGGEPGAGELFF
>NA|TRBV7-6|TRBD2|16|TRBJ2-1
TGTGCCAGCAGCCCGACTAGCGGGAGGGCCAAAGATGAGCAGTTCTTC
CASSPTSGRAKDEQFF
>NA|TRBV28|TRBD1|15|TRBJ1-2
TGTGCCAGCAGTTTGTATGACAGGGGGCTCTATGGCTACACCTTC
CASSLYDRGLYGYTF
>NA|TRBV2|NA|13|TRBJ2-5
TGTGCCAGCAGTGATACGGTTCAGGGGACCCAGTACTTC
CASSDTVQGTQYF
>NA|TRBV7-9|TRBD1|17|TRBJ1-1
TGTGCCAGCAGCATCGGACAGGGGGCGGTGAAGGACACTGAAGCTTTCTTT
CASSIGQGAVKDTEAFF
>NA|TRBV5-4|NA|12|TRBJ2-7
TGTGCCAGCAGCTTCCTCTCCTACGAGCAGTACTTC
CASSFLSYEQYF
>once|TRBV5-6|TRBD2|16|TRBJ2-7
TGTGCCAGCAGCAAACCGACGGAGGGACTAGCCTACGAGCAGTACTTC
CASSKPTEGLAYEQYF
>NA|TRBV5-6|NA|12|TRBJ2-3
TGTGCCAGCAGCTACCAAGGCGGTACGCAGTATTTT
CASSYQGGTQYF
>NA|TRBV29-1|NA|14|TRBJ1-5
TGCAGCGTTGTCTCCGAGGGGGTTGGGGGCCCCCAGCATTTT
CSVVSEGVGGPQHF
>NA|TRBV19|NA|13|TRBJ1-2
TGTGCCGCCGGCGAGGGGTCTTTAGGTGGCTACACCTTC
CAAGEGSLGGYTF
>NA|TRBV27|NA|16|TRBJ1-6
TGTGCCAGCAGTTCAAGTACGCGCCCCGGAATATCACCCCTCCACTTT
CASSSSTRPGISPLHF
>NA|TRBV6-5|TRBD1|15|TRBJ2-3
TGTGCCAGCAGTTACTCGACAGGGGAAACAGATACGCAGTATTTT
CASSYSTGETDTQYF
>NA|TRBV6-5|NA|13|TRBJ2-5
TGTGCCAGCAGTGATGGGCAACGAGAGACCCAGTACTTC
CASSDGQRETQYF
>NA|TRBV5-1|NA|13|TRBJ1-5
TGCGCCAGCAGCTTGGGGGGCGAGTGGCCCCAGCATTTT
CASSLGGEWPQHF
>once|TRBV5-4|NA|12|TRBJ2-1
TGTGCCAGCAGCTTAGTAAGTGGGGAGCAGTTCTTC
CASSLVSGEQFF
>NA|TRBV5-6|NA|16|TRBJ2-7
TGTGCCAGCAGCTTCGGGCCCGGGACTGAATCCTACGAGCAGTACTTC
CASSFGPGTESYEQYF
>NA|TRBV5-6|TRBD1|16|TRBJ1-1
TGTGCCAGCAGCTTGGATGGACAGGGGCAGAACACTGAAGCTTTCTTT
CASSLDGQGQNTEAFF
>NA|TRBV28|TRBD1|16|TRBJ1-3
TGTGCCAGCAGTTTAGACAGGGCCTTCTCTGGAAACACCATATATTTT
CASSLDRAFSGNTIYF
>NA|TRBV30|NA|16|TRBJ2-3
TGTGCCTGGAGTGTACTCGGCCTTCCTGGCACAGATACGCAGTATTTT
CAWSVLGLPGTDTQYF
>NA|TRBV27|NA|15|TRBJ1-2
TGTGCCAGCAGTACCACACAGGAGGTGGCTTATGGCTACACCTTC
CASSTTQEVAYGYTF
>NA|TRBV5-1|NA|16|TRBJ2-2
TGCGCCAGCAGCCCAATGGCCCTAGACTGGACCGGGGAGCTGTTTTTT
CASSPMALDWTGELFF
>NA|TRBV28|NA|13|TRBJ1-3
TGTGCCAGCAGAGTCGTTACCGGAAACACCATATATTTT
CASRVVTGNTIYF
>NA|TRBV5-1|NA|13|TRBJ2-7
TGCGCCAGCAGCTTCGACCCAGGACTGGAAATATACTTC
CASSFDPGLEIYF
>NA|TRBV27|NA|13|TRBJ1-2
TGTGCCAGCAGTTTCAGGGGACCCTATGGCTACACCTTC
CASSFRGPYGYTF
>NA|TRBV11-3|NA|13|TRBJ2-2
TGTGCCAGCAGCTTAGTCTACACCGGGGAGCTGTTTTTT
CASSLVYTGELFF
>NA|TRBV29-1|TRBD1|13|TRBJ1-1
TGCAGCGTACAGGGGTTGCGGTCCACTGAAGCTTTCTTT
CSVQGLRSTEAFF
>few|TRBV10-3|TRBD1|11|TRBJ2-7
TGTGCCACTGGACAGGGGTACGAGCAGTACTTC
CATGQGYEQYF
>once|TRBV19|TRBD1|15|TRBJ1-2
TGTGCCAGTAGCCCGGGACAGGGGGCAGACGGTGGCTACACCTTC
CASSPGQGADGGYTF
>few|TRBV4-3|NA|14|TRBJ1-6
TGCGCCAGCAGCCAAGAGAGGGCGTATTCACCCCTCCACTTT
CASSQERAYSPLHF
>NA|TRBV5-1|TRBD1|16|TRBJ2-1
TGCGCCAGCAGCTTGGTTGGGACAGGGGTCTACAATGAGCAGTTCTTC
CASSLVGTGVYNEQFF
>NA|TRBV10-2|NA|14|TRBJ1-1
TGCGCCAGCAGTGAGGCGAGTTTGGGCACTGAAGCTTTCTTT
CASSEASLGTEAFF
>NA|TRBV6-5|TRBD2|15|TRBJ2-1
TGTGCCAGCAGTTACTCAGGCCTAGCGGGAGAGTGGCAGTTCTTC
CASSYSGLAGEWQFF
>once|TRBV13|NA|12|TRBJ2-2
TGTGCCAGCGGGGGACGCACCGGGGAGCTGTTTTTT
CASGGRTGELFF
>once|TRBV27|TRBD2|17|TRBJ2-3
TGTGCCAGCAGTCCCCCGGGGGGCGGGGGGCCCACAGATACGCAGTATTTT
CASSPPGGGGPTDTQYF
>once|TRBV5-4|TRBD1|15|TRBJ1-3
TGTGCCAGCAGCTCTACGTGGGAAGGGGGCAACACCATATATTTT
CASSSTWEGGNTIYF
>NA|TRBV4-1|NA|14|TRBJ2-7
TGCGCCAGCAGCCAAATAGGACCTTCCTACGAGCAGTACTTC
CASSQIGPSYEQYF
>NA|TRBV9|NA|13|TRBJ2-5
TGTGCCAGCAGCGTAGATTATTCGGAGACCCAGTACTTC
CASSVDYSETQYF
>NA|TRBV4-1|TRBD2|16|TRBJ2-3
TGCGCCAGCAGCCAAGTAGCGGGGGACGCGGCAGATACGCAGTATTTT
CASSQVAGDAADTQYF
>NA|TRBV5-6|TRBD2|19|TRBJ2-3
TGTGCCAGCAGCTTCCCTAGCGGGGGTTACTATTCTAGCACAGATACGCAGTATTTT
CASSFPSGGYYSSTDTQYF
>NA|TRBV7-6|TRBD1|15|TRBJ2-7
TGTGCCAGCAGCGTACCCGGGACAGGATACTACGAGCAGTACTTC
CASSVPGTGYYEQYF
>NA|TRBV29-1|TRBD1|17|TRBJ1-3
TGCAGCGTTGAAGACCCGACAGGGCCCCTCTCTGGAAACACCATATATTTT
CSVEDPTGPLSGNTIYF
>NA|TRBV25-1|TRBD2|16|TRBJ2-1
TGTGCCAGCAGTGAAAGGGACGGGAGGGTTTGGAATGAGCAGTTCTTC
CASSERDGRVWNEQFF
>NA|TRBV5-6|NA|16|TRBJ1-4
TGTGCCAGCAGCCCCTTCGTCGGGGCAGGTAATGAAAAACTGTTTTTT
CASSPFVGAGNEKLFF
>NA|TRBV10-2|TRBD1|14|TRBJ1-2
TGCGCCAGCAGTGATCCGACAGGGGCCTATGGCTACACCTTC
CASSDPTGAYGYTF
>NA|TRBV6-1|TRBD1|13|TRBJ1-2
TGTGCCAGCAGTGAGGGACAGCCCTATGGCTACACCTTC
CASSEGQPYGYTF
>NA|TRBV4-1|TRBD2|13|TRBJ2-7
TGCGCCAGCGGTAGCGGGACTTCCTACGAGCAGTACTTC
CASGSGTSYEQYF
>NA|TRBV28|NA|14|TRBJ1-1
TGTGCCAGCAGTCCCCTCTCTGAGAACACTGAAGCTTTCTTT
CASSPLSENTEAFF
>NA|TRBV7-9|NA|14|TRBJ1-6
TGTGCCAGCAGCCCGACAGATTATAATTCACCCCTCCACTTT
CASSPTDYNSPLHF
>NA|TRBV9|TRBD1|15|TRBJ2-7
TGTGCCAGCAGCGAGGGAGGGACAGGGGTCTACGAGCAGTACTTC
CASSEGGTGVYEQYF